The entry below gives a single TCR beta chain sequence along with its context. Its antigen is not yet known. The record has no base qualities; no much larger clone is one base away. These data are taken from a study of tumor-infiltrating lymphocytes in primary liver carcinoma (dated by TCRdb to about 2017). As for the study more broadly: Of the five patients, three men and two women aged 30 to 69 years, four had hepatocellular carcinoma and one had combined HCC and intrahepatic cholangiocarcinoma. The five patients had tumors staged T1-T3 N0M0, with maximum diameters ranging from about 4.2 to 10 cm. Roughly 3.5 to 8 million productive TCRbeta reads were obtained per sample, and no significant difference in read depth was found between tissue types. Across five regions of each liver tumor, along with adjacent normal tissue and blood, the study brought together TCRbeta repertoire sequencing, expression microarrays and whole-exome sequencing. A total of approximately 35 specimens from 5 patients, comprising some 25 tumor regions, 5 adjacent noncancerous liver tissues and 5 peripheral blood samples, were covered by TCRbeta repertoire sequencing. To link TCRbeta repertoire diversity to the local molecular phenotype, the 25 to 30 tumor region samples were profiled with Agilent mRNA microarrays. Technical replicate repertoires showed high reproducibility, with mean shared-clone rates approximately 0.87 and correlation coefficients above 0.95. Broader findings and caveats from the paper: Because the samples were bulk and unsorted, CD4+ and CD8+ T cell repertoires could not be compared. Only about 7.5-25% of top clones were found in all five regions of a tumor, suggesting spatial heterogeneity of tumor-infiltrating T cells. Pairs of tumor regions showed greater repertoire overlap (mean around 36%) than tumor-adjacent pairs (approximately 17%) or tumor-blood pairs (roughly 14%), which is consistent with antigen-driven expansion. Only the TCR beta chain was sequenced, so true repertoire diversity is likely underestimated because unpaired alpha chains were not captured. With just four to six patients in the study, the authors point out that the findings should be validated in a larger study. The top 250 clones accounted for a significantly greater share of the repertoire in tumors than in blood (p = 0.039).

Without any cell sorting, total RNA and DNA were co-extracted from approximately 20-30 mg of bulk tissue using the AllPrep DNA/RNA mini kit. Roughly five patients with histopathologically diagnosed primary liver carcinoma underwent surgical resection in China between late 2015 and March 2016. At the time of sampling, the patients had chronic HBV infection and had not received any treatment. Each tumor was sampled at five spatially separated regions: the tumor centre plus the superior, inferior, left-lateral and right-lateral poles. Histology showed that every tumor sample contained more than 80% viable tumor cells. Fresh tumor and adjacent tissue pieces were bisected; one half was stored in RNAlater at -80°C, the other sent for histology. A constant-region primer and ProtoScript II reverse transcriptase were used to reverse-transcribe TCRbeta-specific cDNA from roughly 480 ng total RNA. TCRbeta libraries were built with three nested multiplex PCR rounds, a slightly modified ARM-PCR procedure. Each of the first two PCR rounds ran for 9 to 10 cycles using multiplex TRBV1-TRBV30 forward primers together with a Cbeta reverse primer. Sample barcodes and Illumina adapters were added in a final 25-cycle PCR with Deep VentR polymerase. Before sequencing, amplicons between 200 and 500 bp were purified from gel using a QIAquick gel extraction kit. An Illumina HiSeq 2500 was used to sequence the TCRbeta amplicons, generating 250-bp paired-end reads. The paper's data handling went like this. Trimmomatic v0.33 was used to quality-trim the reads, and FLASH v1.2.11 was used to merge paired reads so that full CDR3 sequences could be recovered. MiGEC v1.2.1b assigned V, D and J germline segments to the rearranged TCRbeta sequences. Clonotype statistics and Shannon-Wiener diversity indices were computed with VDJtools v1.0.0. To reduce sampling bias, subsequent analyses other than the diversity analysis used only the 250 most abundant clonotypes in each sample. TCRdb itself trimmed the public reads at Q25 with fastp, ran MiXCR and retained productive beta chains. Entries are consolidated by CDR3 protein sequence, retaining the most common genes and DNA. TCRdb, not the original authors, processed these V and J calls. The sample profile shows roughly 30,000 distinct CDR3 sequences; 76% of them were found once. Clones ranked in the top ten supply 36% of the sample.

CDR1 and CDR2 are read off the germline V gene as SGHAT and FQNNGV. Unmatched junction bases come to 16, with V trimmed by 9 bases and J by 11 bases. From the cysteine through the phenylalanine, the CDR3 covers 15 amino acids. Only CDR3 DNA remains: 45 bases, in frame from the first base. Sequenced sample: liver tumor tissue from sampling region 5. The label giving this sample's cell subset or site can be read as: tumor region T5, tumor centre. The receptor chain draws on TRBV11-2 and TRBJ2-1; 10 junctional bases match TRBD2. The clonotype comes from a man aged 40-55 years with primary liver carcinoma and hepatitis B virus infection. The CDR3 reads CARSHQREGLGKQFF. The bases are TGTGCCAGGAGCCACCAGCGGGAGGGATTGGGTAAGCAGTTCTTC.